This T cell receptor beta chain was observed in a study of human T cells and chemical hapten exposure. Study information: 2% DPC applied to an approximately 2 cm by approximately 2 cm arm area sensitized donors. Each patient's scalp received weekly diphenylcyclopropenone throughout the roughly 25-week study.

Individual cDNA molecules each carried unique molecular identifiers attached by the library. Each CDR3 protein is one row after TCRdb ran MiXCR on the RACE reads. The table shows 150,000 to 200,000 distinct CDR3 sequences, with around 23% occurring only once. The time point: patch test 3, about 24 weeks after DPC sensitization. Treatment noted: therapeutic diphenylcyclopropenone sensitization with weekly scalp DPC. Venepuncture was done earlier than the placement of each patch test. The starting material was whole blood, obtained in connection with sensitization to the hapten diphenylcyclopropenone (DPC). The source of this sequence is a woman aged 40 to 50 with alopecia areata. Some clones in this sample may be carry-over from other donors' samples.

CDR3 DNA: TGTGCCAGCAGTCCCTCCTTGGGCGGGACCTCCTACAATGAGCAGTTCTTC. This encodes CASSPSLGGTSYNEQFF. V usage is TRBV6-6 and J usage is TRBJ2-1; perhaps TRBD2 as D (6 bases). There are 17 residues in the CDR3. Germline V gene lookup returns CDR1 MNHNY and CDR2 SVGAGI (reference sequence). V gave up 5 bases and J gave up 0 bases, with 17 bases separating them.